The 18 T cell receptor beta chains below all came from one sample that was sequenced in a study of T-cell reconstitution after alpha-beta-depleted transplantation in children. The TCRbeta library incorporated unique molecular identifiers. TCRdb fed the PCR reads into MiXCR, producing one record per CDR3 protein. The table includes 580,000 or so distinct CDR3 sequences, about 21% detected once. The input for sequencing was PBMCs, mostly from graft donor cells, taken 360 days after TCRalphabeta/CD19-depleted stem cell transplant. The origin of the receptors is a boy in the first two years of life who had a stem cell transplant for acute myeloid leukemia, so the T cells may come from the graft donor.

This clonotype was observed many times. The gene calls are TRBV3-1 and TRBJ2-3; D is possibly TRBD2 (5 bases). Germline lookup yields CDR1 LGHDT and CDR2 YNNKEL (reference sequence). The CDR3 consists of 14 residues. Trimming removed 0 bases from V and 8 bases from J, with 12 bases in between. The CDR3 protein is CASSQDWGEGTQYF. In nucleotides, the CDR3 is TGTGCCAGCAGCCAAGATTGGGGTGAGGGTACGCAGTATTTT.

This clonotype has at least ten counts. The chain links TRBV5-1 to TRBJ1-6; weak D call: TRBD1 (5 bases). Germline loops: CDR1 SGHRS, CDR2 YFSETQ. The CDR3 runs 14 residues. V was cut by 4 bases and J by 5 bases, with 10 bases left in between. CDR3 sequence reads: CASSTGTNNSPLHF. The CDR3 DNA reads TGCGCCAGCAGCACCGGGACGAATAATTCACCCCTCCACTTT.

This clonotype showed up just a few times. V and J are TRBV12-3 or TRBV12-4 and TRBJ1-1; TRBD1 aligns across 7 bases. V lost 4 bases and J lost 7; bases outside the gene matches: 6. The length of the CDR3 is 13 residues. CDR3 region: CASSSTQGIEAFF. CDR3 DNA: TGTGCCAGCAGTTCGACACAGGGGATTGAAGCTTTCTTT.

This clonotype was observed many times. V is TRBV20-1 and J is TRBJ1-6; 9 positions match TRBD1. CDR1 and CDR2 from the germline V gene are DFQATT and SNEGSKA (reference sequence). The ends lost 5 bases at V and 6 bases at J; junction bases unmatched: 2. The CDR3 is made up of 13 amino acids. The DNA of the CDR3 is TGCAGTGCTGCGGACAGGGGTAATTCACCCCTCCACTTT. Protein product: CSAADRGNSPLHF.

The rearrangement links TRBV5-1 to TRBJ2-5; the match to TRBD1 covers 9 bases. V dropped 0 bases and J dropped 2; count of bases not matched to a gene: 8. CDR1 and CDR2 from the germline V gene are SGHRS and YFSETQ. This CDR3 contains 17 residues. The CDR3 nucleotides read TGCGCCAGCAGCTTGGGAGGACAGGGGACATCACAAGAGACCCAGTACTTC. The encoded protein is CASSLGGQGTSQETQYF.

This clonotype came up a few times. This chain joins TRBV20-1 and TRBJ1-1; D unresolved. This CDR3 contains 13 residues. V gave up 5 bases and J gave up 5 bases, with 15 bases separating them. The germline CDR1 and CDR2 sequences are DFQATT and SNEGSKA (reference sequence). CDR3 amino acids: CSAGPGWETEAFF. CDR3 DNA: TGCAGTGCTGGACCCGGGTGGGAGACTGAAGCTTTCTTT.

The gene calls are TRBV12-3 or TRBV12-4 and TRBJ2-3, with D perhaps matching TRBD1 or TRBD2 (6 bases each). Trimming took 4 bases from V and 4 from J, leaving 15 bases between them. This CDR3 is built from 15 residues. CDR3 DNA sequence: TGTGCCAGCAGTTCCCAAGGGGGGCGCGCAGATACGCAGTATTTT. As protein: CASSSQGGRADTQYF.

The chain is built from TRBV6-1 and TRBJ2-1; 8 positions agree with TRBD1. The V gene's germline CDR1 is MNHNS and CDR2 SASEGT. There are 15 residues in the CDR3. With V trimmed by 10 bases and J by 5 bases, 13 bases remained unmatched. This CDR3 is CATQGAPTMNNEQFF. DNA for the CDR3: TGTGCCACCCAGGGGGCCCCGACCATGAACAATGAGCAGTTCTTC.

The sample holds a few counts of this clonotype. The chain employs TRBV29-1 and TRBJ2-2; D not resolved. The V end was cut by 2 bases, the J end by 1 base, with 5 bases between. CDR3 length: 13 residues. Germline values: CDR1 SQVTM, CDR2 ANQGSEA. This chain's CDR3 is CSVEPVNTGELFF. The CDR3 region has the DNA TGCAGCGTTGAACCGGTGAACACCGGGGAGCTGTTTTTT.

V is TRBV4-1 and J is TRBJ1-1; 7 bases line up with TRBD1. Germline V gives CDR1 MGHRA, CDR2 YSYEKL. The CDR3 loop spans 15 amino acids. Losses at the gene ends were 0 bases for V and 5 bases for J; bases not matched to a gene: 6. In DNA form, the CDR3 reads TGCGCCAGCAGCCAAGATGTGACAGGGTATACTGAAGCTTTCTTT. Its translation: CASSQDVTGYTEAFF.

CDR3 amino acids: CSVSLQGETSGNTIYF. The CDR3, as DNA: TGCAGCGTTAGTCTTCAGGGGGAGACTTCTGGAAACACCATATATTTT. The V gene is TRBV29-1, the J gene TRBJ1-3; 7 bases are a match to TRBD1. The CDR3 is 16 amino acids. V trimming: 5 bases; J trimming: 1 base; junction bases outside the gene matches: 11. The germline V gene has CDR1 SQVTM and CDR2 ANQGSEA.

In this sample, this clonotype turned up many times. This chain joins TRBV2 and TRBJ1-1; no definite D call. The CDR3 runs to 12 residues. V lost 7 bases and J lost 7, with 13 bases in between. Germline CDR1 and CDR2: SNHLY and FYNNEI. The CDR3 bases are TGTGCCAGCACCCTCGGATGGAATGAAGCTTTCTTT. Its protein product is CASTLGWNEAFF. Using reference TRBV2 and TRBJ1-1 for the parts outside the CDR3, the full variable domain is EPEVTQTPSHQVTQMGQEVILRCVPISNHLYFYWYRQILGQKVEFLVSFYNNEISEKSEIFDDQFSVERPDGSNFTLKIRSTKLEDSAMYFCASTLGWNEAFFGQGTRLTVV.

The table lists this clonotype with many counts. The V call is TRBV12-3 or TRBV12-4, the J call TRBJ2-3; TRBD2 matches at 12 bases. The CDR3 spans 18 residues. V was clipped by 3 bases and J by 5 bases; unmatched bases: 12. CDR3 amino acids: CASSFQSLAGGRLDTQYF. The CDR3 bases are TGTGCCAGCAGTTTCCAGTCCCTAGCGGGGGGGCGATTAGATACGCAGTATTTT.

The rearrangement links TRBV5-1 to TRBJ2-5; D may be TRBD1 (6 bases). Germline values: CDR1 SGHRS, CDR2 YFSETQ. This CDR3 contains 15 residues. V gave up 2 bases and J gave up 3 bases, with 14 bases separating them. CDR3 loop: CASSLTGTLEETQYF. As DNA, the CDR3 is TGCGCCAGCAGCTTAACCGGGACACTCGAAGAGACCCAGTACTTC.

This clonotype was observed once. The gene calls are TRBV20-1 and TRBJ1-2; D is ambiguous. Between the trimmed V and J ends, which lost 0 bases and 1 base, there was a span of 12 bases. The CDR3 runs to 15 residues. Germline V gene sequence: CDR1 DFQATT, CDR2 SNEGSKA (reference sequence). The CDR3 bases are TGCAGTGCTAGAGATACGGCACCCGATAACTATGGCTACACCTTC. Residues: CSARDTAPDNYGYTF.

In this sample, this clonotype turned up many times. The CDR3 here is CASSLFRGSPLKADTQYF. The CDR3, as DNA: TGTGCCAGCAGCTTATTCCGCGGAAGTCCCCTTAAGGCAGATACGCAGTATTTT. This chain uses TRBV11-1 with TRBJ2-3; D remains unclear. The length of the CDR3 is 18 residues. Looked up from germline, CDR1 is SGHAT and CDR2 is FQDESV (reference sequence). The V gene lost 2 bases and the J gene lost 4 bases, with 22 bases spanning the gap.

The chain combines TRBV6-5 with TRBJ2-6; D not resolved. Germline V gene lookup returns CDR1 MNHEY and CDR2 SVGAGI. CDR3 length: 15 residues. Deletions cut 3 bases from V and 0 bases from J, with 6 bases between. CDR3 in DNA: TGTGCCAGCAGTTATGACAACTCTGGGGCCAACGTCCTGACTTTC. As protein: CASSYDNSGANVLTF.

Only a few counts were recorded for this clonotype. The chain links TRBV21-1 to TRBJ2-3; the table names TRBD1, a call not compared with the DNA. TRBV21-1 is flagged as a pseudogene. The CDR3 has 12 residues. As DNA, the CDR3 is TGTGCCAGCCCGACAGGCACAGATACGCAGTATTTT. Its protein product is CASPTGTDTQYF.